This T cell receptor (beta chain) originates from a study of cytomegalovirus exposure and HLA in healthy donors. The PCR was carried out with 60 Vbeta primers and 13 Jbeta primers. The method was immunoSEQ multiplex PCR; TCRdb's version includes in-frame clones alone and lacks a portion of them. The sample includes under 250,000 clones, about 81% of them seen just once. The germline CDR1 and CDR2 sequences are SEHNR and FQNEAQ (reference sequence). This CDR3 contains 12 residues. Deletions cut 4 bases from V and 3 bases from J, with 7 bases between. This sequence joins TRBV7-9 and TRBJ2-7; no clear D. The sequencing input was PBMCs. The receptor's source is a man aged 35-49 years in good health and CMV-seropositive. Here the CDR3 DNA reads TGTGCCAGCAGCTCGACATACTACGAGCAGTACTTC. It translates to CASSSTYYEQYF.